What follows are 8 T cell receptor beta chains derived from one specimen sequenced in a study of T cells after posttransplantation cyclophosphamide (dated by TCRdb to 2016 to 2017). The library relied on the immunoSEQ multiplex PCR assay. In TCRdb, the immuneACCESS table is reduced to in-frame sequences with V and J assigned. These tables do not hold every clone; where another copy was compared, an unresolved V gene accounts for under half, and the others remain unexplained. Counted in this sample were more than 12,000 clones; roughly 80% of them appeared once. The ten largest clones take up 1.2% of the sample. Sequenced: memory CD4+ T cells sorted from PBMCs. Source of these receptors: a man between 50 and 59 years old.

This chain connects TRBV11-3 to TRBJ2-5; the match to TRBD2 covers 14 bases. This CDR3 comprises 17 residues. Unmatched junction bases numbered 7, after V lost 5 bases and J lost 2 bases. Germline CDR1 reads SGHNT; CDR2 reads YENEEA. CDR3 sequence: CASSPRGLAGGQETQYF. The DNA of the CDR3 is TGTGCCAGCAGCCCTAGAGGACTAGCGGGGGGACAAGAGACCCAGTACTTC. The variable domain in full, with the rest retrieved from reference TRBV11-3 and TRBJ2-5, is EAGVVQSPRYKIIEKKQPVAFWCNPISGHNTLYWYLQNLGQGPELLIRYENEEAVDDSQLPKDRFSAERLKGVDSTLKIQPAELGDSAVYLCASSPRGLAGGQETQYFGPGTRLLVL.

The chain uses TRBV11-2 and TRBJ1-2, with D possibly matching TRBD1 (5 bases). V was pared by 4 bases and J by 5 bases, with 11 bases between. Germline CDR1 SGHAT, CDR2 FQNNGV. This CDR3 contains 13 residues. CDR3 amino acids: CASSSQVSYGYTF. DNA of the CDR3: TGTGCCAGCAGCTCACAGGTTTCTTATGGCTACACCTTC.

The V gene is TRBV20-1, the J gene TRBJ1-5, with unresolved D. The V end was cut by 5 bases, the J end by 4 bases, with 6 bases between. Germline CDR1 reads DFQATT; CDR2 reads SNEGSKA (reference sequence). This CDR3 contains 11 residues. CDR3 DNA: TGCAGTGCTTCGGGGAATCAGCCCCAGCATTTT. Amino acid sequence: CSASGNQPQHF.

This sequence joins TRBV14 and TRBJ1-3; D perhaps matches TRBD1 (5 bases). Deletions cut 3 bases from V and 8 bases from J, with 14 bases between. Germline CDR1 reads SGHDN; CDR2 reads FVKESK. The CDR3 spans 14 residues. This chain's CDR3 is CASSQQTESDTIYF. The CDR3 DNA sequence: TGTGCCAGCAGCCAGCAGACAGAATCGGACACCATATATTTT.

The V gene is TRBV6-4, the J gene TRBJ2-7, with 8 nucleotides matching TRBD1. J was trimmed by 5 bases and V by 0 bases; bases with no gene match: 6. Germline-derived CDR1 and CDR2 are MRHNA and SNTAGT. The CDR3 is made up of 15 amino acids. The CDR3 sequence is CASSDSSDRDHEQYF. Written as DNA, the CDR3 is TGTGCCAGCAGTGACTCTTCGGACAGGGACCACGAGCAGTACTTC.

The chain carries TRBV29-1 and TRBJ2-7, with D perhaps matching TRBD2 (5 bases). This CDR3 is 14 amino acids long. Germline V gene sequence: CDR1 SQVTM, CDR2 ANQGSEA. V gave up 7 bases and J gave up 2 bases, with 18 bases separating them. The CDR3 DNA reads TGCAGCGCACGGACCGGGATAACCGCCTACGAGCAGTACTTC. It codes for CSARTGITAYEQYF.

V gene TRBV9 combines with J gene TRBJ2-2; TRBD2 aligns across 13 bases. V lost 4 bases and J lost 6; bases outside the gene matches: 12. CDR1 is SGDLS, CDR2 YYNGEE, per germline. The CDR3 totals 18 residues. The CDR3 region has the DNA TGTGCCAGCAGCTTAAGTGTAGGACTAGCGGGAGTGTCCGGGGAGCTGTTTTTT. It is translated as CASSLSVGLAGVSGELFF.

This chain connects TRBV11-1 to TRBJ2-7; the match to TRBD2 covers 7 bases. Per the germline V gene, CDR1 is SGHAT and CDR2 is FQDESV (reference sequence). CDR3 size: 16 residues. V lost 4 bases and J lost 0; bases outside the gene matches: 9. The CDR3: CASSSLLRGSSYEQYF. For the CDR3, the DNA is TGTGCCAGCAGCTCCCTGTTGCGGGGGAGCTCCTACGAGCAGTACTTC. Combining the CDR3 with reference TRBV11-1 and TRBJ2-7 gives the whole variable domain EAEVAQSPRYKITEKSQAVAFWCDPISGHATLYWYRQILGQGPELLVQFQDESVVDDSQLPKDRFSAERLKGVDSTLKIQPAELGDSAMYLCASSSLLRGSSYEQYFGPGTRLTVT.